One and the same sample provided the 20 T cell receptor beta chains below, sequenced in a study of blood T cell repertoires in COVID-19. The protocol was immunoSEQ multiplex PCR, while the TCRdb copy is restricted to in-frame clones and leaves out a portion. Here the sample spans some 210,000 clones, about 92% being singletons. The sequenced sample consisted of peripheral blood. The origin of the receptors is a man aged 25 to 45 with acute or convalescent COVID-19.

The V gene is TRBV3-1 (or the pseudogene TRBV3-2), the J gene TRBJ2-2; D may be TRBD2 (5 bases). CDR1 and CDR2 (germline): LGHDT, YNNKEL (reference sequence). This CDR3 comprises 15 residues. V was trimmed by 3 bases and J by 0 bases, leaving 8 bases between them. This CDR3 is CASSHELANTGELFF. The DNA of the CDR3 is TGTGCCAGCAGCCACGAACTAGCGAACACCGGGGAGCTGTTTTTT.

The chain has TRBV5-5 and TRBJ2-7; D may be TRBD2 (6 bases). Germline values: CDR1 SGHKS, CDR2 YYEKEE (reference sequence). The CDR3 totals 16 residues. Trimming took 0 bases from V and 0 from J, leaving 13 bases between them. The CDR3 spells CASSLDRGTSSYEQYF. The CDR3 nucleotides read TGTGCCAGCAGCTTGGATCGGGGGACCAGCTCCTACGAGCAGTACTTC.

This clone was seen a few times. The rearrangement links TRBV7-9 to TRBJ1-4; D is uncertain. Trimming shortened V by 6 bases and J by 5 bases, and 13 bases separated the two germline ends. CDR3 length equals 14 residues. Germline loops: CDR1 SEHNR, CDR2 FQNEAQ (reference sequence). The CDR3 loop is CASSPGGGNEKLFF. DNA for the CDR3: TGTGCCAGCAGTCCAGGAGGTGGGAATGAAAAACTGTTTTTT.

The chain employs TRBV5-4 and TRBJ1-1; D gene unclear. Trimming took 0 bases from V and 6 from J, leaving 12 bases between them. The CDR3 has 14 residues. Germline V CDR1 and CDR2: SGHNT, YYREEE (reference sequence). The CDR3 here is CASSLVREWAEAFF. Written as DNA, the CDR3 is TGTGCCAGCAGCTTGGTCCGGGAATGGGCTGAAGCTTTCTTT.

This chain uses TRBV28 with TRBJ2-7; weak D call: TRBD2 (6 bases). V was trimmed by 3 bases and J by 2 bases, leaving 17 bases between them. Germline-derived CDR1 and CDR2 are MDHEN and SYDVKM. The CDR3 length is 16 residues. The CDR3 DNA is TGTGCCAGCAGTTTTCTGCTCGGGAGAAATACCTACGAGCAGTACTTC. Its protein product is CASSFLLGRNTYEQYF.

The sample holds one count of this clone. The genes are TRBV5-1 and TRBJ1-3; D not resolved. Germline CDR1 is SGHRS and CDR2 is YFSETQ. The CDR3 contains 14 residues. V lost 0 bases and J lost 4, with 8 bases in between. The CDR3 DNA is TGCGCCAGCAGCTTGGATCACGAGGGAAACACCATATATTTT. Translation gives CASSLDHEGNTIYF.

CDR3 in amino acids: CASSQGAAGGDTDTQYF. The DNA for the CDR3 is TGTGCCAGCAGCCAAGGCGCAGCGGGGGGGGACACAGATACGCAGTATTTT. This rearrangement joins TRBV3-1 (or the pseudogene TRBV3-2) to TRBJ2-3; TRBD2 aligns across 10 bases. Germline values: CDR1 LGHDT, CDR2 YNNKEL (reference sequence). The CDR3 is 17 residues long. V shed 1 base, J shed 2 bases, and the junction held 6 bases outside the gene matches.

This chain uses TRBV6-1 with TRBJ1-5; D is unresolved. The V gene's germline CDR1 is MNHNS and CDR2 SASEGT. The CDR3 is 16 amino acids. V shed 4 bases and J shed 3 bases, with 16 bases lying between them. The CDR3 DNA sequence: TGTGCCAGCAGTGCCCGTGGCAGCGGACTCAATCAGCCCCAGCATTTT. Its translation is CASSARGSGLNQPQHF.

This rearrangement joins TRBV7-9 to TRBJ2-2; TRBD2 matches 15 bases. CDR3 length: 17 amino acids. V shed 5 bases and J 6 bases; nucleotides not matched to a gene: 7. Germline lookup yields CDR1 SEHNR and CDR2 FQNEAQ (reference sequence). The CDR3 loop is CASSPWTSGGASGELFF. CDR3 in DNA: TGTGCCAGCAGCCCCTGGACTAGCGGGGGGGCATCCGGGGAGCTGTTTTTT.

This chain uses TRBV5-1 with TRBJ1-2; maybe TRBD1 (6 bases). CDR1 is SGHRS, CDR2 YFSETQ, per germline. V dropped 1 base and J dropped 5 bases, with 12 bases sitting between them. The CDR3 spans 14 residues. The DNA of the CDR3 is TGCGCCAGCAGCTTGTGGTCCAGGGGTTATGGCTACACCTTC. Translating gives CASSLWSRGYGYTF.

V usage is TRBV19 and J usage is TRBJ1-1; 10 bases fit TRBD1. The CDR3 loop spans 16 amino acids. V was clipped by 5 bases and J by 2 bases; unmatched bases: 8. CDR1 and CDR2 from the germline V gene are LNHDA and SQIVND (reference sequence). This CDR3 reads CASSVRQGARNTEAFF. The DNA of the CDR3 is TGTGCCAGTAGTGTTCGACAGGGGGCGCGCAACACTGAAGCTTTCTTT.

In its sample, this clone was seen a few times. The chain carries TRBV7-8 and TRBJ1-5; 7 bases align to TRBD1. There are 16 residues in the CDR3. With V trimmed by 5 bases and J by 2 bases, 9 bases remained unmatched. Germline V gene data show CDR1 as SGHVS and CDR2 as FQNEAQ. This CDR3 is CASSQTGVRGNQPQHF. The CDR3 nucleotides are TGTGCCAGCAGCCAAACAGGGGTCCGTGGCAATCAGCCCCAGCATTTT. Full variable domain (missing parts from reference TRBV7-8 and TRBJ1-5): GAGVSQSPRYKVAKRGQDVALRCDPISGHVSLFWYQQALGQGPEFLTYFQNEAQLDKSGLPSDRFFAERPEGSVSTLKIQRTQQEDSAVYLCASSQTGVRGNQPQHFGDGTRLSIL.

The CDR3 spells CASSLSGLYEQYF. In DNA, the CDR3 is TGTGCCAGCAGCTTATCCGGACTCTACGAGCAGTACTTC. This sequence joins TRBV7-9 and TRBJ2-7, with D possibly matching TRBD2 (5 bases). Trimming removed 2 bases from V and 3 bases from J, with 8 bases in between. Germline lookup yields CDR1 SEHNR and CDR2 FQNEAQ (reference sequence). The CDR3 loop spans 13 amino acids. Full variable domain (rest looked up from reference TRBV7-9 and TRBJ2-7): DTGVSQNPRHKITKRGQNVTFRCDPISEHNRLYWYRQTLGQGPEFLTYFQNEAQLEKSRLLSDRFSAERPKGSFSTLEIQRTEQGDSAMYLCASSLSGLYEQYFGPGTRLTVT.

The CDR3 DNA follows: TGTGCCAGCAGCTCCGGGTTTATGCGGACAGGGACGTATGAGCAGTTCTTC. Amino acids: CASSSGFMRTGTYEQFF. The chain employs TRBV13 and TRBJ2-1, with TRBD1 matching 8 bases. Germline V lookup: CDR1 PRHDT, CDR2 FYEKMQ (reference sequence). Trimming removed 4 bases from V and 8 bases from J; junction bases left unmatched: 16. There are 17 residues in the CDR3.

The chain is built from TRBV27 and TRBJ2-5, with D possibly TRBD2 on 7 matching bases. The CDR3 is made up of 17 amino acids. Germline V CDR1 and CDR2: MNHEY, SMNVEV (reference sequence). V dropped 0 bases and J dropped 5 bases, with 19 bases sitting between them. The DNA of the CDR3 is TGTGCCAGCAGTTTATCTGGGCGAGTCGGGGGGCGGGAGACCCAGTACTTC. Encoded protein: CASSLSGRVGGRETQYF.

The CDR3 DNA reads as TGTGCCAGCAGCTTAGCTCCCGCACTAGCAGGTACCTACAATGAGCAGTTCTTC. This sequence encodes CASSLAPALAGTYNEQFF. The gene calls are TRBV7-4 and TRBJ2-1; maybe TRBD2 (6 bases). Trimming left V 0 bases short and J 2 bases short, with 17 bases between. This CDR3 has 18 residues. Germline CDR1 and CDR2: SGHVT and SQSDAQ.

The chain couples TRBV7-3 to TRBJ2-7; 13 bases align to TRBD2. CDR3 length: 15 amino acids. Per germline, CDR1 SGHTA and CDR2 FQGTGA. J gave up 5 bases and V 3 bases, and 4 bases lay outside the gene matches. CDR3 in amino acids: CASSFSGLAGNEQYF. The CDR3 DNA reads TGTGCCAGCAGCTTCTCGGGACTAGCGGGAAACGAGCAGTACTTC. The variable domain in full, with the rest retrieved from reference TRBV7-3 and TRBJ2-7, is GAGVSQTPSNKVTEKGKYVELRCDPISGHTALYWYRQSLGQGPEFLIYFQGTGAADDSGLPNDRFFAVRPEGSVSTLKIQRTERGDSAVYLCASSFSGLAGNEQYFGPGTRLTVT.

This chain links TRBV7-9 with TRBJ2-7, with 9 nucleotides matching TRBD2. V gave up 1 base and J gave up 1 base; unmatched junction bases: 11. Germline CDR1 and CDR2: SEHNR and FQNEAQ (reference sequence). The length of the CDR3 is 18 residues. For the CDR3, the DNA is TGTGCCAGCAGCTTAGAAGGCGGGAGGGCCCTTGGATCCTACGAGCAGTACTTC. Translation gives CASSLEGGRALGSYEQYF.

This sequence joins TRBV24-1 and TRBJ1-5, with D perhaps TRBD1 (6 bases). Germline loops: CDR1 KGHDR, CDR2 SFDVKD. CDR3 length equals 12 residues. Trimming removed 5 bases from V and 6 bases from J, with 7 bases in between. The chain's CDR3 is CATSAGVQPQHF. As DNA, the CDR3 is TGTGCCACCAGTGCAGGGGTTCAGCCCCAGCATTTT.

The rearrangement joins TRBV3-1 (or the pseudogene TRBV3-2) to TRBJ2-3; the D gene is possibly TRBD2 (5 bases). V shed 0 bases and J shed 0 bases, with 13 bases lying between them. Germline values: CDR1 LGHDT, CDR2 YNNKEL (reference sequence). CDR3 length: 17 amino acids. The chain's CDR3 is CASSQEIRGSSTDTQYF. CDR3 bases: TGTGCCAGCAGCCAAGAAATCCGCGGGTCTAGCACAGATACGCAGTATTTT.